This T cell receptor (beta chain) was profiled in a study of blood T cells in healthy people across ages. Points from the study as a whole: Age brought a roughly linear fall in TCR beta diversity measured per million T cells. Higher diversity, along with more naive CD4+ cells, distinguished long-lived donors from aged donors.

Every sample yielded at least 6.5 million isolated PBMCs. A sample-barcoded 5' primer and a J-beta primer mix were used in a second PCR of roughly 7 to 11 cycles. Carrying 12 random nucleotides, a template-switch adaptor labeled each individual cDNA molecule. Each CDR3 protein gets one entry after TCRdb re-called the 5' RACE reads with MiXCR. The sample holds hundreds of thousands of distinct CDR3 sequences; less than 70% are singletons and the top ten take 41%. Worth noting for this clonotype: What it recognizes is unknown.

The germline CDR1 and CDR2 sequences are MDHEN and SYDVKM. This CDR3 has 15 amino acids. V lost 5 bases and J lost 5; bases outside the gene matches: 7. This chain links TRBV28 with TRBJ2-7; 12 bases are shared with TRBD1. This TCR was sampled from a man at least 80 years old in good health. The sample comprised blood. CDR3 region: CASSGGDRGRHEQYF. The CDR3 DNA reads as TGTGCCAGCAGTGGGGGGGACAGGGGGCGGCACGAGCAGTACTTC.